The 20 T cell receptor beta chains below all came from one sample that was sequenced in a study of T-cell reconstitution after alpha-beta-depleted transplantation in children. A TCRbeta library incorporating unique molecular identifiers was prepared. A single record per CDR3 protein comes from TCRdb applying MiXCR to the PCR reads. The profile shows hundreds of thousands of distinct CDR3 sequences, roughly 15% of them singletons. Here the sequenced sample was PBMCs from the stem cell graft donor, taken from the stem cell graft. These TCRs come from a human donor who donated a stem cell graft to a child with acute myeloid leukemia.

The gene calls are TRBV6-2 or TRBV6-3 and TRBJ2-7; D is undetermined. CDR3 size: 13 residues. V was clipped by 4 bases and J by 1 base, with 8 bases between them. In germline, CDR1 is MNHEY, CDR2 SVGEGT. The CDR3 coding sequence is TGTGCCAGCAGTTTCGAGGCATCCTACGAGCAGTACTTC. Its translation: CASSFEASYEQYF.

This clonotype occurred a few times. The rearrangement uses TRBV15 and TRBJ2-7, with D possibly TRBD1 on 6 matching bases. CDR1 LNHNV and CDR2 YYDKDF come from the germline V gene (reference sequence). The V and J ends lost 3 bases and 3 bases respectively, with 15 bases between them. The CDR3 covers 15 residues. CDR3 loop: CATSRVFEQGYEQYF. The CDR3 region has the DNA TGTGCCACCAGCAGGGTTTTTGAACAGGGCTACGAGCAGTACTTC.

Ten or more counts support this clonotype. V is TRBV20-1 and J is TRBJ1-5; TRBD1 aligns across 12 bases. V gave up 2 bases and J gave up 8 bases; unmatched junction bases: 13. The CDR3 length is 17 residues. The germline CDR1 and CDR2 sequences are DFQATT and SNEGSKA (reference sequence). The CDR3 DNA follows: TGCAGTGCTAGATCGCTGGGGGACAGGGGGCGCGAGGAGCCCCAGCATTTT. Encoded protein: CSARSLGDRGREEPQHF.

This clonotype was picked up many times. CDR3 loop: CSAFTGTANTGELFF. The CDR3 DNA is TGCAGTGCTTTTACCGGGACAGCGAACACCGGGGAGCTGTTTTTT. The V and J genes are TRBV20-1 and TRBJ2-2, with 7 positions matching TRBD1. Trimming removed 5 bases from V and 0 bases from J; junction bases left unmatched: 6. The CDR3 extends over 15 amino acids. The germline V gene has CDR1 DFQATT and CDR2 SNEGSKA (reference sequence).

This chain uses TRBV4-1 with TRBJ1-2; 8 bases match TRBD1. CDR3 size: 14 residues. Looked up from germline, CDR1 is MGHRA and CDR2 is YSYEKL. Unmatched junction bases numbered 5, after V lost 2 bases and J lost 6 bases. In DNA form, the CDR3 reads TGCGCCAGCAGCCAAACGGACAGGGTCAATGGCTACACCTTC. Encoded protein: CASSQTDRVNGYTF.

The chain carries TRBV10-3 and TRBJ2-3; the D is unclear. This CDR3 contains 12 residues. Germline V CDR1 and CDR2: ENHRY, SYGVKD. V lost 3 bases and J 5 bases, leaving 6 bases between the germline ends. The DNA of the CDR3 is TGTGCCATCAGTGAACCTTTAGATACGCAGTATTTT. It specifies CAISEPLDTQYF.

This clonotype was recorded many times. The chain joins TRBV4-3 to TRBJ2-1, with 9 bases fitting TRBD2. With V trimmed by 0 bases and J by 3 bases, 3 bases remained unmatched. Germline CDR1 LGHNA, CDR2 YSLEER. The CDR3 is 16 amino acids. The CDR3 is CASSQETSGYYNEQFF. CDR3 coding DNA: TGCGCCAGCAGCCAAGAGACTAGCGGATACTACAATGAGCAGTTCTTC.

This clonotype has a handful of counts. The rearrangement joins TRBV20-1 to TRBJ2-7; D uncertain. Deletions cut 0 bases from V and 8 bases from J, with 8 bases between. Germline V lookup: CDR1 DFQATT, CDR2 SNEGSKA (reference sequence). CDR3 length: 11 amino acids. CDR3 sequence reads: CSARDAFKQYF. CDR3 coding DNA: TGCAGTGCTAGAGATGCTTTCAAGCAGTACTTC.

This chain joins TRBV10-3 and TRBJ1-6; D perhaps matches TRBD1 (5 bases). This CDR3 comprises 14 residues. Germline lookup yields CDR1 ENHRY and CDR2 SYGVKD. With 3 bases removed from V and 4 bases from J, the gap between germline ends came to 7 bases. In DNA form, the CDR3 reads TGTGCCATCAGTGAAGAGGGGTATAATTCACCCCTCCACTTT. Translated, it gives CAISEEGYNSPLHF.

This clonotype came up many times. V and J are TRBV20-1 and TRBJ1-5; a possible D gene is TRBD1 (5 bases). V shed 3 bases and J shed 2 bases, with 14 bases lying between them. CDR1 is DFQATT and CDR2 is SNEGSKA in the germline V gene (reference sequence). The CDR3 consists of 15 residues. CDR3 sequence: CSASGAARGNQPQHF. Here the CDR3 DNA reads TGCAGTGCTAGCGGGGCGGCGAGAGGCAATCAGCCCCAGCATTTT.

This clonotype was counted only a few times. This chain links TRBV5-4 with TRBJ2-3, with TRBD1 as a possible D gene (5 bases). Germline V gene lookup returns CDR1 SGHNT and CDR2 YYREEE (reference sequence). Trimming stripped 2 bases from V and 1 base from J, with 11 bases between. This CDR3 contains 15 residues. The CDR3 sequence is CASSFRTTGTDTQYF. As DNA, the CDR3 is TGTGCCAGCAGCTTCAGGACAACCGGCACAGATACGCAGTATTTT.

The rearrangement joins TRBV7-3 to TRBJ2-1; D gene uncertain. CDR3 size: 13 residues. V shed 4 bases and J shed 6 bases, with 10 bases lying between them. Germline assignment: CDR1 SGHTA and CDR2 FQGTGA. CDR3 coding DNA: TGTGCCAGCAGCTCAATTGACGGCAATGAGCAGTTCTTC. Translating gives CASSSIDGNEQFF. The full variable domain, its missing parts supplied by reference TRBV7-3 and TRBJ2-1, is GAGVSQTPSNKVTEKGKYVELRCDPISGHTALYWYRQSLGQGPEFLIYFQGTGAADDSGLPNDRFFAVRPEGSVSTLKIQRTERGDSAVYLCASSSIDGNEQFFGPGTRLTVL.

The rearrangement links TRBV7-9 to TRBJ2-7; 9 bases are a match to TRBD2. V trimming: 8 bases; J trimming: 3 bases; junction bases outside the gene matches: 2. In germline, CDR1 is SEHNR, CDR2 FQNEAQ (reference sequence). This CDR3 region has 12 residues. Here the CDR3 DNA reads TGTGCCAGCGGACTAGCGTACTACGAGCAGTACTTC. Residues: CASGLAYYEQYF.

This clonotype was picked up many times. This chain connects TRBV12-3 or TRBV12-4 to TRBJ2-3; D may be TRBD1 or TRBD2 (5 bases each). The V and J ends lost 4 bases and 8 bases respectively, with 13 bases between them. The CDR3 has 13 amino acids. CDR3 protein: CASSWDALSTQYF. CDR3 sequence (DNA): TGTGCCAGCAGTTGGGACGCTTTGAGTACGCAGTATTTT.

This clonotype was picked up a small number of times. The V gene is TRBV5-5, the J gene TRBJ1-4, with 8 bases fitting TRBD1. V gave up 4 bases and J gave up 8 bases; unmatched junction bases: 7. The CDR3 length is 14 residues. The germline V gene encodes CDR1 SGHKS and CDR2 YYEKEE (reference sequence). CDR3 region: CASSEDRGREKLFF. The CDR3 DNA is TGTGCCAGCAGCGAAGACAGGGGACGAGAAAAACTGTTTTTT.

This clonotype was detected a few times. V gene TRBV13 combines with J gene TRBJ1-2; 10 bases agree with TRBD1. Germline values: CDR1 PRHDT, CDR2 FYEKMQ (reference sequence). J gave up 6 bases and V 5 bases, and 6 bases lay outside the gene matches. There are 14 residues in the CDR3. CDR3 amino acids: CASSPGTGVHGYTF. In DNA, the CDR3 is TGTGCCAGCAGCCCCGGGACAGGGGTCCATGGCTACACCTTC.

This clonotype came up many times. The rearrangement uses TRBV6-1 and TRBJ1-1; 10 positions agree with TRBD1. The CDR3 has 15 amino acids. Germline V lookup: CDR1 MNHNS, CDR2 SASEGT. Trimming removed 5 bases from V and 0 bases from J; junction bases left unmatched: 3. The CDR3 bases are TGTGCCAGCAGTCGGGACAGGGGACTGAACACTGAAGCTTTCTTT. Its translation is CASSRDRGLNTEAFF.

In its sample, this clonotype was seen a few times. The chain combines TRBV7-9 with TRBJ1-2; D unresolved. The CDR3 sequence is 14 residues long. Germline loops: CDR1 SEHNR, CDR2 FQNEAQ (reference sequence). V was clipped by 1 base and J by 4 bases, with 10 bases between them. CDR3 DNA sequence: TGTGCCAGCAGCTTAGAGGACGGCGGCTATGGCTACACCTTC. Translation gives CASSLEDGGYGYTF.

This clonotype was seen a few times. The chain couples TRBV20-1 to TRBJ1-1, with D unclear. This CDR3 spans 13 amino acids. The germline CDR1 and CDR2 sequences are DFQATT and SNEGSKA (reference sequence). Deletions cut 6 bases from V and 5 bases from J, with 16 bases between. CDR3 in amino acids: CSAPKRVGTEAFF. CDR3 nucleotides: TGCAGTGCCCCAAAGAGGGTAGGGACTGAAGCTTTCTTT.

This clonotype came up many times. This chain uses TRBV29-1 with TRBJ2-5; 10 bases match TRBD2. The CDR3 runs 14 residues. V was clipped by 7 bases and J by 9 bases; unmatched bases: 14. CDR1 SQVTM and CDR2 ANQGSEA come from the germline V gene. CDR3: CSGAGLAGDLAQYF. CDR3 sequence (DNA): TGCAGCGGTGCCGGGCTAGCGGGGGATTTGGCCCAGTACTTC.